These 18 T cell receptor beta chains were all obtained from the same sample, sequenced in a study of control samples from healthy donors and cancer patients (dated by TCRdb to about 2020). Libraries were made using the immunoSEQ multiplex PCR assay. TCRdb's version of the immuneACCESS table is confined to in-frame rearrangements and falls short of the full clone set. An unresolved V gene accounts for under half of the shortfall where checked; the remainder is of unknown origin. Counted in this sample were tens of thousands of clones; more than 70% of them appeared once. The ten most abundant clones make up around a fifth of the sample. Sequencing was done on a sample of blood. The receptors were sampled from a man aged 50 to 60 in good health.

The rearrangement joins TRBV4-2 to TRBJ1-6; TRBD1 might be the D (5 bases). Trimming stripped 0 bases from V and 8 bases from J, with 11 bases between. From germline, CDR1 is LGHNA and CDR2 YNFKEQ. The CDR3 runs 15 residues. CDR3 residues: CASSQDGEGYSPLHF. The CDR3 DNA reads TGTGCCAGCAGCCAAGATGGAGAGGGGTATTCACCCCTCCACTTT.

V and J are TRBV6-4 and TRBJ2-1; 13 positions match TRBD2. The CDR3 is made up of 17 amino acids. Unmatched junction bases numbered 13, after V lost 11 bases and J lost 3 bases. Germline CDR1 and CDR2: MRHNA and SNTAGT. CDR3 bases: TGTGCCGGACGCGGACTAGCGGGGGCCCCCAGCTACAATGAGCAGTTCTTC. Translated: CAGRGLAGAPSYNEQFF.

CDR3 nucleotides: TGTGCCACCCAGCCCGGTGGGCGGGGGGGCACAGATACGCAGTATTTT. This translates into CATQPGGRGGTDTQYF. The rearrangement uses TRBV11-3 and TRBJ2-3; 8 bases map to TRBD2. This CDR3 contains 16 residues. Germline loops: CDR1 SGHNT, CDR2 YENEEA. With 10 bases clipped from V and 1 base from J, the junction kept 13 bases outside the gene matches.

V and J are TRBV7-9 and TRBJ1-1; D is unclear. From germline, CDR1 is SEHNR and CDR2 FQNEAQ (reference sequence). This CDR3 spans 12 amino acids. V was clipped by 6 bases and J by 2 bases, with 7 bases between them. In nucleotides, the CDR3 is TGTGCCAGCAGGGGGTTAAACACTGAAGCTTTCTTT. Its protein is CASRGLNTEAFF. The full variable domain, rest sourced from reference TRBV7-9 and TRBJ1-1, is DTGVSQNPRHKITKRGQNVTFRCDPISEHNRLYWYRQTLGQGPEFLTYFQNEAQLEKSRLLSDRFSAERPKGSFSTLEIQRTEQGDSAMYLCASRGLNTEAFFGQGTRLTVV.

The J gene is TRBJ2-7, the V gene TRBV7-8; no clear D. Germline V CDR1 and CDR2: SGHVS, FQNEAQ. CDR3 size: 15 residues. V was pared by 1 base and J by 0 bases, with 10 bases between. CDR3 in DNA: TGTGCCAGCAGCTTAGTGGGTGGCAGCTCCTACGAGCAGTACTTC. Encoded protein: CASSLVGGSSYEQYF.

The table lists this clone with a count of one. V is TRBV28 and J is TRBJ1-2; 8 bases agree with TRBD1. With 8 bases clipped from V and 3 bases from J, the junction kept 5 bases outside the gene matches. CDR1 and CDR2 (germline): MDHEN, SYDVKM. The CDR3 consists of 13 residues. The CDR3 nucleotides are TGTGCCAGCCTCAGGGGGCTGGACTATGGCTACACCTTC. Amino acid sequence: CASLRGLDYGYTF.

In DNA, the CDR3 is TGTGCCACCAGTGATCCTACAGGGGCGGACTACAATGAGCAGTTCTTC. Encoded protein: CATSDPTGADYNEQFF. The chain carries TRBV24-1 and TRBJ2-1; the match to TRBD1 covers 7 bases. After removal of 3 bases from V and 3 bases from J, the junction contained 7 bases not matched to a gene. The germline CDR1 and CDR2 sequences are KGHDR and SFDVKD. The CDR3 is 16 residues long.

The rearrangement links TRBV6-2 or TRBV6-3 to TRBJ1-3; D may be TRBD1 (5 bases). Germline CDR1 reads MNHEY; CDR2 reads SVGEGT. V was cut by 6 bases and J by 0 bases, with 9 bases left in between. This CDR3 is built from 14 residues. Here the CDR3 DNA reads TGTGCCAGCAGCCGACAGAACTCTGGAAACACCATATATTTT. It is translated as CASSRQNSGNTIYF.

The chain uses TRBV9 and TRBJ2-2; D ambiguous. The length of the CDR3 is 12 residues. Trimming took 4 bases from V and 5 from J, leaving 6 bases between them. Germline V gives CDR1 SGDLS, CDR2 YYNGEE. The CDR3 loop is CASSLRTGELFF. DNA for the CDR3: TGTGCCAGCAGCTTACGGACCGGGGAGCTGTTTTTT.

The V and J genes are TRBV5-1 and TRBJ2-1; D unresolved. V dropped 0 bases and J dropped 9 bases, with 10 bases sitting between them. The germline V gene has CDR1 SGHRS and CDR2 YFSETQ. This CDR3 comprises 13 residues. CDR3 loop: CASSLAGDGEQFF. The CDR3 bases are TGCGCCAGCAGCTTGGCCGGTGACGGTGAGCAGTTCTTC.

The chain uses TRBV5-1 and TRBJ1-2; D possibly corresponds to TRBD1 (6 bases). The germline V and J ends were trimmed by 6 bases and 7 bases, with 19 bases remaining between them. CDR3 length: 14 residues. Germline CDR1 SGHRS, CDR2 YFSETQ. The CDR3 is CASITITGIGGYTF. CDR3 sequence (DNA): TGCGCCAGCATCACCATCACAGGGATCGGTGGCTACACCTTC. Drawing the rest from reference TRBV5-1 and TRBJ1-2, the complete variable domain is KAGVTQTPRYLIKTRGQQVTLSCSPISGHRSVSWYQQTPGQGLQFLFEYFSETQRNKGNFPGRFSGRQFSNSRSEMNVSTLELGDSALYLCASITITGIGGYTFGSGTRLTVV.

The rearrangement joins TRBV2 to TRBJ1-5, with TRBD1 identical over 7 bases. Per germline, CDR1 SNHLY and CDR2 FYNNEI. Trimming at V came to 5 bases and at J to 2 bases, leaving 6 bases not matched to a gene. The CDR3 length is 15 residues. In DNA form, the CDR3 reads TGTGCCAGCAGTCTCACAGGGGACGGCAATCAGCCCCAGCATTTT. Translated, it gives CASSLTGDGNQPQHF. The full variable domain, with the rest looked up from reference TRBV2 and TRBJ1-5, is EPEVTQTPSHQVTQMGQEVILRCVPISNHLYFYWYRQILGQKVEFLVSFYNNEISEKSEIFDDQFSVERPDGSNFTLKIRSTKLEDSAMYFCASSLTGDGNQPQHFGDGTRLSIL.

The J gene is TRBJ2-7, the V gene TRBV27; 10 bases match TRBD1. Germline V CDR1 and CDR2: MNHEY, SMNVEV (reference sequence). The CDR3 consists of 15 residues. Losses at the gene ends were 7 bases for V and 4 bases for J; bases not matched to a gene: 10. The CDR3 protein is CASTLLGQGGYEQYF. CDR3 nucleotides: TGTGCCAGCACCCTCCTAGGACAGGGGGGTTACGAGCAGTACTTC.

The V and J genes are TRBV9 and TRBJ2-1; 8 positions agree with TRBD2. CDR1 and CDR2 from the germline V gene are SGDLS and YYNGEE. Germline trimming cut 4 bases from V and 2 bases from J; bases unmatched to any gene: 5. This CDR3 has 15 residues. This CDR3 reads CASSPPGLAYNEQFF. CDR3 bases: TGTGCCAGCAGCCCACCGGGACTAGCCTACAATGAGCAGTTCTTC.

This clone was found once. The J gene is TRBJ1-4, the V gene TRBV7-2; tentatively, D is TRBD1 (6 bases). This CDR3 has 15 residues. CDR1 is SGHTA, CDR2 FQGNSA, per germline. Deletions cut 5 bases from V and 7 bases from J, with 17 bases between. CDR3 nucleotide sequence: TGTGCCAGCAGCGGTTACAGGGCTAGAGGTGAAAAACTGTTTTTT. Amino acid sequence: CASSGYRARGEKLFF.

The chain is built from TRBV18 and TRBJ2-2, with 8 bases lining up with TRBD2. The V segment lost 1 base and the J segment 5 bases; nucleotides outside the gene matches: 12. CDR3 length equals 18 residues. Germline V gene sequence: CDR1 KGHSH, CDR2 LQKENI. DNA for the CDR3: TGTGCCAGCTCACCACTTACTAGCGGCTCAACTGGGACCGGGGAGCTGTTTTTT. Its translation is CASSPLTSGSTGTGELFF.

The V call is TRBV2, the J call TRBJ2-5; D is ambiguous. The CDR3 loop spans 12 amino acids. V was shortened by 7 bases and J by 0 bases, with 6 bases between the two germline ends. From germline, CDR1 is SNHLY and CDR2 FYNNEI. The DNA of the CDR3 is TGTGCCAGCACCACGAACCAAGAGACCCAGTACTTC. Protein sequence: CASTTNQETQYF.

This sequence joins TRBV10-1 and TRBJ2-3; D unclear. CDR3 size: 14 residues. V lost 3 bases to trimming and J lost 2 bases, with 9 bases between them. Germline V gene lookup returns CDR1 WNHNN and CDR2 SYGVQD (reference sequence). CDR3 DNA sequence: TGCGCCAGCAGTGACTACAGAAACACAGATACGCAGTATTTT. This sequence encodes CASSDYRNTDTQYF.